Below, 32 T cell receptor beta chains from the same sample are listed, as sequenced in a study of blood T cell repertoires in COVID-19 (dated by TCRdb to 2018 to 2020). Library prep was done by the immunoSEQ multiplex PCR assay. The table was pulled from immuneACCESS by TCRdb, which kept in-frame rearrangements only. Such tables lose some clones; where checked, under half of the loss comes from unresolved V genes, and the rest has no known cause. Here the sample has hundreds of thousands of clones; less than 90% occur a single time. The top ten hold approximately 8% of the sample. Material: PBMCs or T cells enriched from blood (not recorded which). These receptors were obtained from a woman aged 55 to 70 who had recovered from COVID-19.

V gene TRBV3-1 (or the pseudogene TRBV3-2) combines with J gene TRBJ1-1; D gene unclear. Per germline, CDR1 LGHDT and CDR2 YNNKEL (reference sequence). The CDR3 is 15 amino acids. Trimming took 1 base from V and 1 from J, leaving 10 bases between them. The CDR3 spells CASSQVSSRNTEAFF. As DNA, the CDR3 is TGTGCCAGCAGCCAAGTCTCCAGTCGGAACACTGAAGCTTTCTTT.

This clone was counted a few times. The V call is TRBV2, the J call TRBJ1-1; TRBD1 matches at 7 bases. Unmatched junction bases numbered 4, after V lost 2 bases and J lost 4 bases. This CDR3 has 14 residues. Germline V CDR1 and CDR2: SNHLY, FYNNEI. The CDR3 sequence is CASSEQGTATEAFF. The DNA of the CDR3 is TGTGCCAGCAGTGAACAAGGGACAGCCACTGAAGCTTTCTTT.

This rearrangement joins TRBV5-8 to TRBJ2-6, with a possible D match to TRBD2 (5 bases). Per the germline V gene, CDR1 is SGHTS and CDR2 is YDEGEE. The CDR3 is 14 residues long. The V gene lost 7 bases and the J gene lost 0 bases, with 8 bases spanning the gap. CDR3 sequence: CASQRLSGANVLTF. CDR3 nucleotide sequence: TGTGCCAGCCAGCGGCTCTCTGGGGCCAACGTCCTGACTTTC.

To note about this clone: Other nucleotide sequences from this sample produce the same CDR3. The chain is built from TRBV6-5 and TRBJ2-2; tentative D call: TRBD2 (6 bases). The V gene lost 4 bases and the J gene lost 6 bases, with 9 bases spanning the gap. Germline CDR1 MNHEY, CDR2 SVGAGI. The CDR3 is 13 amino acids. CDR3 sequence reads: CASSSGVAGELFF. For the CDR3, the DNA is TGTGCCAGCAGTTCGGGGGTTGCCGGGGAGCTGTTTTTT.

This chain uses TRBV10-3 with TRBJ1-5, with D possibly TRBD1 on 5 matching bases. The CDR3 contains 17 residues. Germline V gives CDR1 ENHRY, CDR2 SYGVKD. V was trimmed by 7 bases and J by 3 bases, leaving 22 bases between them. The DNA for the CDR3 is TGTGCCATCACCCAAAGGTGCGGACATAGGGACAATCAGCCCCAGCATTTT. Translating it yields CAITQRCGHRDNQPQHF.

This chain connects TRBV7-2 to TRBJ2-1; 13 positions match TRBD2. V was clipped by 5 bases and J by 9 bases; unmatched bases: 13. Germline-derived CDR1 and CDR2 are SGHTA and FQGNSA. CDR3 length: 17 amino acids. CDR3 residues: CASSAPGLAGAGGEQFF. The CDR3 DNA reads as TGTGCCAGCAGCGCCCCAGGACTAGCGGGGGCCGGAGGTGAGCAGTTCTTC.

V is TRBV11-2 and J is TRBJ2-1, with 11 bases aligning to TRBD1. Germline V gene data show CDR1 as SGHAT and CDR2 as FQNNGV. The V segment lost 4 bases and the J segment 8 bases; nucleotides outside the gene matches: 1. The CDR3 totals 13 residues. The CDR3 here is CASSWDRGDEQFF. Written as DNA, the CDR3 is TGTGCCAGCAGCTGGGACAGGGGGGATGAGCAGTTCTTC.

This clone was counted a single time. The gene calls are TRBV11-2 and TRBJ1-2, with no clear D. Germline V gene data show CDR1 as SGHAT and CDR2 as FQNNGV. Trimming cost V 1 base and J 6 bases, with 15 bases left between them. This CDR3 is 15 amino acids long. The DNA of the CDR3 is TGTGCCAGCAGCTTAGCCCGGTCGGGATTCAATGGCTACACCTTC. Encoded protein: CASSLARSGFNGYTF. Looking up the rest from reference TRBV11-2 and TRBJ1-2 gives the full variable domain: EAGVAQSPRYKIIEKRQSVAFWCNPISGHATLYWYQQILGQGPKLLIQFQNNGVVDDSQLPKDRFSAERLKGVDSTLKIQPAKLEDSAVYLCASSLARSGFNGYTFGSGTRLTVV.

Comments on this clone: An end of the junction differs from the germline gene, which may be a read error. Other DNA sequences of this sample code for an identical CDR3. The genes are TRBV7-2 and TRBJ2-3, with D maybe TRBD2 (5 bases). The CDR3 is 14 residues long. The germline V gene encodes CDR1 SGHTA and CDR2 FQGNSA. The CDR3 protein is CASSLGGSADTQYF. The CDR3 nucleotides read TGTGCCAGCAGTTTAGGAGGCTCGGCAGATACGCAGTATTTT.

The chain recombines TRBV5-4 with TRBJ2-3, with 9 bases identical to TRBD1. Germline V gene sequence: CDR1 SGHNT, CDR2 YYREEE (reference sequence). The CDR3 runs to 15 residues. The junction had 12 bases not matched to a gene; V was cut back by 6 bases and J by 7 bases. The CDR3 sequence: CASTRDRDPGNTQYF. The CDR3 nucleotides read TGTGCCAGCACCCGGGACAGGGACCCGGGGAATACGCAGTATTTT.

The chain has TRBV5-1 and TRBJ2-5, with TRBD1 matching over 12 bases. Germline CDR1 and CDR2: SGHRS and YFSETQ. This CDR3 has 16 residues. J gave up 4 bases and V 2 bases, and 6 bases lay outside the gene matches. The CDR3 bases are TGCGCCAGCAGCTTAGCCGGGACAGGGGGCGGAGAGACCCAGTACTTC. This encodes CASSLAGTGGGETQYF.

The chain uses TRBV9 and TRBJ2-5, with D unresolved. Looked up from germline, CDR1 is SGDLS and CDR2 is YYNGEE. This CDR3 has 14 residues. The V and J ends lost 0 bases and 5 bases respectively, with 11 bases between them. The CDR3 is CASSVEEVVETQYF. The CDR3 nucleotides read TGTGCCAGCAGCGTAGAAGAGGTTGTGGAGACCCAGTACTTC.

The rearrangement links TRBV6-1 to TRBJ2-7; TRBD1 matches 10 bases. CDR1 and CDR2 (germline): MNHNS, SASEGT. The CDR3 is made up of 14 amino acids. V lost 3 bases, J lost 3 bases, and 2 bases stayed unmatched. The DNA of the CDR3 is TGTGCCAGCAGTGACGGACAGGGGGGCTACGAGCAGTACGTC. It yields the protein CASSDGQGGYEQYV.

The chain combines TRBV24-1 with TRBJ1-4; unclear D gene. This CDR3 has 13 amino acids. From germline, CDR1 is KGHDR and CDR2 SFDVKD. Between the trimmed V and J ends, which lost 5 bases and 4 bases, there was a span of 7 bases. This chain's CDR3 is CATSGGVNEKLFF. In DNA form, the CDR3 reads TGTGCCACCAGTGGGGGAGTTAATGAAAAACTGTTTTTT.

In this sample, this clone turned up a few times. As DNA, the CDR3 is TGTGCCAGCTCATCGACAACGACGAACACCGGGGAGCTGTTTTTT. This sequence encodes CASSSTTTNTGELFF. The J gene is TRBJ2-2, the V gene TRBV18; D not resolved. This CDR3 region has 15 residues. The V gene lost 5 bases and the J gene lost 0 bases, with 10 bases spanning the gap. Germline values: CDR1 KGHSH, CDR2 LQKENI.

The V call is TRBV11-2, the J call TRBJ2-1; TRBD1 matches 7 bases. CDR1 is SGHAT, CDR2 FQNNGV, per germline. The CDR3 totals 15 residues. Trimming at V came to 5 bases and at J to 0 bases, leaving 4 bases not matched to a gene. The CDR3 DNA reads TGTGCCAGCAGCAAGGGACAGAGCTCCTACAATGAGCAGTTCTTC. It yields the protein CASSKGQSSYNEQFF.

About this clone: The germline gene is not matched at one end of the junction; a read error may be the cause. The J gene is TRBJ1-1, the V gene TRBV7-7; no firm D call. Per the germline V gene, CDR1 is SSHAT and CDR2 is FNYEAQ (reference sequence). The CDR3 loop spans 13 amino acids. CDR3 DNA sequence: TGTGCTAGCAGTCGACTGCTGAACACTGAAGCTTTCTTT. The encoded protein is CASSRLLNTEAFF. Using reference TRBV7-7 and TRBJ1-1 for the parts outside the CDR3, the full variable domain is GAGVSQSPRYKVTKRGQDVTLRCDPISSHATLYWYQQALGQGPEFLTYFNYEAQPDKSGLPSDRFSAERPEGSISTLTIQRTEQRDSAMYRCASSRLLNTEAFFGQGTRLTVV.

The chain joins TRBV5-1 to TRBJ1-2; D gene ambiguous. Germline loops: CDR1 SGHRS, CDR2 YFSETQ. The CDR3 runs to 13 residues. With 6 bases removed from V and 2 bases from J, the gap between germline ends came to 11 bases. CDR3 nucleotide sequence: TGCGCCAGCACCCCGCCGGGAAACTATGGCTACACCTTC. As protein: CASTPPGNYGYTF.

J is TRBJ1-1 and V is TRBV29-1, with D possibly TRBD1 on 5 matching bases. Between the trimmed V and J ends, which lost 7 bases and 1 base, there was a span of 19 bases. Germline lookup yields CDR1 SQVTM and CDR2 ANQGSEA. The CDR3 loop spans 15 amino acids. The chain's CDR3 is CSALGAGGKNTEAFF. In DNA form, the CDR3 reads TGCAGCGCCCTAGGGGCGGGGGGTAAGAACACTGAAGCTTTCTTT.

The chain employs TRBV2 and TRBJ1-2, with D unclear. V dropped 6 bases and J dropped 7 bases, with 15 bases sitting between them. CDR1 is SNHLY, CDR2 FYNNEI, per germline. CDR3 size: 13 residues. CDR3 in DNA: TGTGCCAGCAGCCGACACGAGGGATCTGGCTACACCTTC. Its protein product is CASSRHEGSGYTF.

This clone is a singleton in its sample. The V call is TRBV7-8, the J call TRBJ2-7; 11 bases fit TRBD1. Trimming took 4 bases from V and 3 from J; bases not matched to a gene: 5. This CDR3 spans 15 amino acids. CDR1 and CDR2 (germline): SGHVS, FQNEAQ. The CDR3 reads CASSSQGTGGYEQYF. CDR3 DNA: TGTGCCAGCAGCTCGCAGGGGACAGGGGGCTACGAGCAGTACTTC.

The CDR3: CASSLLAGDLDTQYF. The CDR3 DNA reads as TGTGCCAGCAGCTTATTAGCGGGGGATCTAGATACGCAGTATTTT. This chain links TRBV7-9 with TRBJ2-3; 9 bases are shared with TRBD2. The CDR3 has 15 amino acids. V lost 2 bases, J lost 5 bases, and 5 bases stayed unmatched. Germline V lookup: CDR1 SEHNR, CDR2 FQNEAQ (reference sequence).

The J gene is TRBJ2-2, the V gene TRBV9, with D perhaps matching TRBD1 (5 bases). With 0 bases removed from V and 6 bases from J, the gap between germline ends came to 12 bases. This CDR3 is built from 15 residues. CDR1 is SGDLS and CDR2 is YYNGEE in the germline V gene. The CDR3 DNA follows: TGTGCCAGCAGCGTAGGGAATTGGGGCTCCGGGGAGCTGTTTTTT. Its protein is CASSVGNWGSGELFF.

This sequence joins TRBV2 and TRBJ2-3; D uncertain. Germline values: CDR1 SNHLY, CDR2 FYNNEI. V shed 10 bases and J shed 4 bases, with 18 bases lying between them. The CDR3 contains 14 residues. CDR3 amino acids: CATPGRLDPDTQYF. Written as DNA, the CDR3 is TGTGCCACCCCGGGTAGGCTAGACCCAGATACGCAGTATTTT.

The chain couples TRBV7-9 to TRBJ1-1, with TRBD1 as a possible D gene (5 bases). Germline CDR1 reads SEHNR; CDR2 reads FQNEAQ (reference sequence). This CDR3 comprises 12 residues. V dropped 5 bases and J dropped 11 bases, with 15 bases sitting between them. The CDR3 coding sequence is TGTGCCAGCAGCCTGGTAGGGTCAGGGGCTTTCTTT. Its translation: CASSLVGSGAFF.

The chain couples TRBV5-1 to TRBJ2-5, with 11 bases identical to TRBD2. This CDR3 has 16 residues. Germline V gene data show CDR1 as SGHRS and CDR2 as YFSETQ. With V trimmed by 2 bases and J by 1 base, 4 bases remained unmatched. The DNA for the CDR3 is TGCGCCAGCAGCTTAGGACTAGCGGGCACCCAAGAGACCCAGTACTTC. It is translated as CASSLGLAGTQETQYF.

V usage is TRBV12-3 or TRBV12-4 and J usage is TRBJ1-3, with D unclear. The V and J ends lost 5 bases and 4 bases respectively, with 6 bases between them. CDR3 length equals 12 residues. The DNA for the CDR3 is TGTGCCAGCAGTCCCCAGGGAAACACCATATATTTT. Protein sequence: CASSPQGNTIYF.

A few counts support this clone. The chain recombines TRBV20-1 with TRBJ2-7; D perhaps matches TRBD2 (5 bases). The CDR3 totals 11 residues. V dropped 3 bases and J dropped 3 bases, with 6 bases sitting between them. The germline gives CDR1 DFQATT, CDR2 SNEGSKA (reference sequence). CDR3 sequence: CSASRGYEQYV. CDR3 nucleotide sequence: TGCAGTGCTAGCCGGGGCTACGAGCAGTACGTC.

The chain couples TRBV5-1 to TRBJ1-6; D perhaps matches TRBD1 (5 bases). The germline CDR1 and CDR2 sequences are SGHRS and YFSETQ. V was shortened by 0 bases and J by 7 bases, with 8 bases between the two germline ends. CDR3 length equals 14 residues. The CDR3 sequence: CASSLETDNSPLHF. The CDR3 DNA reads TGCGCCAGCAGCTTGGAGACAGACAATTCACCCCTCCACTTT.

The J gene is TRBJ1-2, the V gene TRBV6-5; the match to TRBD1 covers 7 bases. The CDR3 covers 11 residues. V was pared by 6 bases and J by 7 bases, with 2 bases of the junction left unmatched. From germline, CDR1 is MNHEY and CDR2 SVGAGI. CDR3 bases: TGTGCCAGCAGGCACAGGGGTGGCTACACCTTC. Protein sequence: CASRHRGGYTF.

V and J are TRBV5-4 and TRBJ2-7, with 10 nucleotides matching TRBD2. Trimming cost V 4 bases and J 0 bases; bases outside gene matches: 7. In germline, CDR1 is SGHNT, CDR2 YYREEE (reference sequence). The CDR3 length is 16 residues. The CDR3 sequence is CASSTRLAGSSYEQYF. CDR3 sequence (DNA): TGTGCCAGCAGCACCCGACTAGCGGGTAGCTCCTACGAGCAGTACTTC.

This clone was seen a single time. The chain is built from TRBV5-4 and TRBJ1-1, with D maybe TRBD1 (6 bases). The germline V gene encodes CDR1 SGHNT and CDR2 YYREEE (reference sequence). CDR3 length equals 17 residues. The germline V and J ends were trimmed by 2 bases and 0 bases, with 17 bases remaining between them. Here the CDR3 DNA reads TGTGCCAGCAGCTTTGGGGGCCCGGGAGGCATGAACACTGAAGCTTTCTTT. Its protein product is CASSFGGPGGMNTEAFF.